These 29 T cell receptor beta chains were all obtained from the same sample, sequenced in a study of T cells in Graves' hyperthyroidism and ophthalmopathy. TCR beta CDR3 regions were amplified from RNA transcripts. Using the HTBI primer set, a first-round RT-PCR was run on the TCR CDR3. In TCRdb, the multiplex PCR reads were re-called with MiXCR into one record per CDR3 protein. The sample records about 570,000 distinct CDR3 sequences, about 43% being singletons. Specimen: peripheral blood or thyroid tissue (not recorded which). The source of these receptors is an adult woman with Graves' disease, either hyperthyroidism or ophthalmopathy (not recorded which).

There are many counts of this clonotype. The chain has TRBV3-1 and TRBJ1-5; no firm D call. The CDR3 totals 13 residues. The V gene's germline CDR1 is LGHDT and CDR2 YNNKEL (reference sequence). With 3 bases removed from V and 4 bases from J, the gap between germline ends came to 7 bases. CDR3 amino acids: CASSQMTNQPQHF. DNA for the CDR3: TGTGCCAGCAGCCAGATGACTAATCAGCCCCAGCATTTT. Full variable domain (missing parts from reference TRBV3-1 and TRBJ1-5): DTAVSQTPKYLVTQMGNDKSIKCEQNLGHDTMYWYKQDSKKFLKIMFSYNNKELIINETVPNRFSPKSPDKAHLNLHINSLELGDSAVYFCASSQMTNQPQHFGDGTRLSIL.

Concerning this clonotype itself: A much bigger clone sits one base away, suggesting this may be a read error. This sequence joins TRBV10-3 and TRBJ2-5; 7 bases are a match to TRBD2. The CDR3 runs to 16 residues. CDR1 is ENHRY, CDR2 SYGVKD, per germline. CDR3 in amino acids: CASSLGWRGYQKTQYF. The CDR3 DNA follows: TGTGCCAGCAGTTTGGGGTGGCGGGGGTACCAAAAGACCCAGTACTTC.

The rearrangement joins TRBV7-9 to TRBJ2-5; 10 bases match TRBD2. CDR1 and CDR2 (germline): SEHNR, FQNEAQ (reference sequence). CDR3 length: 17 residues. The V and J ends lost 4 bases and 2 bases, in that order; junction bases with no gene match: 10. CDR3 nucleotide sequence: TGTGCCAGCAGCTCCGGACTAGCGGTTATGATTCAAGAGACCCAGTACTTC. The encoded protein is CASSSGLAVMIQETQYF.

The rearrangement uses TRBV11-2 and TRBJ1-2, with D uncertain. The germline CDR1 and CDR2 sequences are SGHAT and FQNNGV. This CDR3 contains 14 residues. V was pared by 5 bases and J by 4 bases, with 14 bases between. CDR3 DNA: TGTGCCAGCAGCCAATTTGCGGAAATCTATGGCTACACCTTC. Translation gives CASSQFAEIYGYTF.

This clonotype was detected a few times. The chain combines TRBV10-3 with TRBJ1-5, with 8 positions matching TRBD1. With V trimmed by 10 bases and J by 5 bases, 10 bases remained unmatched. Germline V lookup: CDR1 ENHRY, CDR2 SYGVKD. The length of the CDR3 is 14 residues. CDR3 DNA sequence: TGTGCCACCGGCGGTGGACAGGGATATCAGCCCCAGCATTTT. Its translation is CATGGGQGYQPQHF.

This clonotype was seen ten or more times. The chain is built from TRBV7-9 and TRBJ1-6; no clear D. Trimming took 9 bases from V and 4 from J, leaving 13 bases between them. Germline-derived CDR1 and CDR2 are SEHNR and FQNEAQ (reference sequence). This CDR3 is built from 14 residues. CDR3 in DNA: TGTGCCAGTACCCCCGGCCCATATAATTCACCCCTCCACTTT. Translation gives CASTPGPYNSPLHF.

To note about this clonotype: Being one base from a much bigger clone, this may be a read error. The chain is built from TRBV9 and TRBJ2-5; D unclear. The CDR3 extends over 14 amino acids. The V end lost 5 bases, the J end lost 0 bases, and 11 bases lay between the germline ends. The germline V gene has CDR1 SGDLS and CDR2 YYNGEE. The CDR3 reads CASSLRSYQETQYF. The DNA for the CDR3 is TGTGCCAGCAGTTTAAGGTCTTACCAAGAGACCCAGTACTTC.

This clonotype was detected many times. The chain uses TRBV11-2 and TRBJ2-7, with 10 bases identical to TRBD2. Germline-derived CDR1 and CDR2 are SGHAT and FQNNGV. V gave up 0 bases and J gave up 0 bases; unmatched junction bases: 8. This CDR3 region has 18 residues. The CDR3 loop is CASSLELAGLISSYEQYF. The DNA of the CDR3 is TGTGCCAGCAGCTTAGAACTAGCGGGACTGATATCCTCCTACGAGCAGTACTTC.

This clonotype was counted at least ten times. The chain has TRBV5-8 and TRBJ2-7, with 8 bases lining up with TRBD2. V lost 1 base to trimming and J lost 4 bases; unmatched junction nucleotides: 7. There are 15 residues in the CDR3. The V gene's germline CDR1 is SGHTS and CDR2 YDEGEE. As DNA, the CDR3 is TGTGCCAGCAGCTTGCGCCTAGCGGGCGATTACGAGCAGTACTTC. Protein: CASSLRLAGDYEQYF.

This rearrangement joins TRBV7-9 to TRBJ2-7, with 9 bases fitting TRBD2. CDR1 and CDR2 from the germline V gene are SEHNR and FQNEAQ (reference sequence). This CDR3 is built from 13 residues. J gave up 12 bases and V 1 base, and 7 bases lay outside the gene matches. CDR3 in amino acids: CASSLEAGGFGYF. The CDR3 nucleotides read TGTGCCAGCAGCTTAGAAGCGGGGGGATTTGGGTACTTC.

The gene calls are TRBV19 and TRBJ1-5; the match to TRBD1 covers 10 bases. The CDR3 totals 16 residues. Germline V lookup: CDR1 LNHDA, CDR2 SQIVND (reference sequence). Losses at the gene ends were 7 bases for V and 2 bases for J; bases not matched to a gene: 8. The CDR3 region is CASTMGTGAGNQPQHF. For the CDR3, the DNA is TGTGCCAGTACCATGGGGACAGGGGCCGGCAATCAGCCCCAGCATTTT.

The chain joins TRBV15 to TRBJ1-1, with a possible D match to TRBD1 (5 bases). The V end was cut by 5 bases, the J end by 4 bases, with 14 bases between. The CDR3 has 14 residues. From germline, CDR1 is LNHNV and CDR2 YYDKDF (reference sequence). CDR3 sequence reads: CATSGRPGVTEAFF. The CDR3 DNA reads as TGTGCCACCAGCGGGAGACCGGGGGTCACTGAAGCTTTCTTT.

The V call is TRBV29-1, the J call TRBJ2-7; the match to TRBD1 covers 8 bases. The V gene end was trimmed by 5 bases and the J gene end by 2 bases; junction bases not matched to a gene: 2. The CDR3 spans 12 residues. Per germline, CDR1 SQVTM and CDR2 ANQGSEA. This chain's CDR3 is CSVTDRAYEQYF. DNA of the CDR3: TGCAGCGTTACGGACAGGGCCTACGAGCAGTACTTC.

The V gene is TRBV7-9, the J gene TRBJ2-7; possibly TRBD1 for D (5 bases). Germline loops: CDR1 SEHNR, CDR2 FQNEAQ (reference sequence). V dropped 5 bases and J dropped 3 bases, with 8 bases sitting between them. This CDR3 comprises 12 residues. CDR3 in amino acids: CASSQQDYEQYF. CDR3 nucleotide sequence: TGTGCCAGCAGCCAACAGGACTACGAGCAGTACTTC.

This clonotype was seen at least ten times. CDR3 sequence reads: CSVARTDSMNTEAFF. For the CDR3, the DNA is TGCAGCGTTGCCCGCACCGATTCTATGAACACTGAAGCTTTCTTT. This sequence joins TRBV29-1 and TRBJ1-1, with unresolved D. With 4 bases removed from V and 0 bases from J, the gap between germline ends came to 15 bases. The CDR3 is 15 residues long. The germline V gene has CDR1 SQVTM and CDR2 ANQGSEA.

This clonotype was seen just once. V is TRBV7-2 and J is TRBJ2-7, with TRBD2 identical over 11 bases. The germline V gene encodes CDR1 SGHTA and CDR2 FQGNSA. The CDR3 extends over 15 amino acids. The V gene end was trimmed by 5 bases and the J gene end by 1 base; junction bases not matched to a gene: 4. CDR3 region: CASSPASGGSYEQYF. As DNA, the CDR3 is TGTGCCAGCAGCCCGGCTAGCGGGGGGTCCTACGAGCAGTACTTC.

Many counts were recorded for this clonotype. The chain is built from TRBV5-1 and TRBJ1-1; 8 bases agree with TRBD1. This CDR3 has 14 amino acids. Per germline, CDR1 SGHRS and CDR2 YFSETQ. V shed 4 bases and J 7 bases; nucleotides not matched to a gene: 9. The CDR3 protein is CASSLGQGLFEAFF. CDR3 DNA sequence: TGCGCCAGCAGCCTCGGACAGGGCCTCTTTGAAGCTTTCTTT.

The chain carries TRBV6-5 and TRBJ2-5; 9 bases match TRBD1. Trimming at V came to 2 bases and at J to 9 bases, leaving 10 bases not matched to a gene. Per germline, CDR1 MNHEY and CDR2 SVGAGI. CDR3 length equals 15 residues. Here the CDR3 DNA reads TGTGCCAGCAGTTACGGACAGGGGATAGGTCAGCCCCAGTACTTC. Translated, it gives CASSYGQGIGQPQYF.

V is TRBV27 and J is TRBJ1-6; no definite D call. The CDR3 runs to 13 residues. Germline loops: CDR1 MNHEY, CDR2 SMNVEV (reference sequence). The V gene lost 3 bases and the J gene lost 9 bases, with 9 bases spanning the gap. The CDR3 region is CASSLASSSPLHF. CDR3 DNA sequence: TGTGCCAGCAGTTTGGCAAGTAGTTCACCCCTCCACTTT.

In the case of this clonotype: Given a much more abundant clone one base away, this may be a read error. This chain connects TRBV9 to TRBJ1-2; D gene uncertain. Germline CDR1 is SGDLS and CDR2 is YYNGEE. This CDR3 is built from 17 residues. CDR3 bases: TGTGCCAGCAGTTACGATGGAGACCCCTTTGGAAACTATAGCTACACCTTC. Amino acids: CASSYDGDPFGNYSYTF.

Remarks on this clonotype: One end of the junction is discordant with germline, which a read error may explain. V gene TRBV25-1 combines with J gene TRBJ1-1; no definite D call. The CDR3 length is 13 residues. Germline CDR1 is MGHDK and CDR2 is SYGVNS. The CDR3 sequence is CASSEYVNTEAFF. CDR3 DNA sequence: TGTGCCAGCAGTGAATATGTGAACACTGAGGCTTTCTTT.

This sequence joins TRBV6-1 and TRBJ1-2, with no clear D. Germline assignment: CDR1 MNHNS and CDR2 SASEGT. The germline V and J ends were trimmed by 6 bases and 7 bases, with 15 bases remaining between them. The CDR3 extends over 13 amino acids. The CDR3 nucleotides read TGTGCCAGCAGGAAAGGAGGGTCCGGTGGCTACACCTTC. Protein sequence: CASRKGGSGGYTF.

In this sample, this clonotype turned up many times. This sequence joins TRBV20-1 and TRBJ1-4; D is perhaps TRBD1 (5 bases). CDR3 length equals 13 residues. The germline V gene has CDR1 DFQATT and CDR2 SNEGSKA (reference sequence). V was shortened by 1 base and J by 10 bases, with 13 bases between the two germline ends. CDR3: CSARGGEYGKLFF. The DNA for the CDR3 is TGCAGTGCTAGAGGGGGCGAATATGGAAAACTGTTTTTT.

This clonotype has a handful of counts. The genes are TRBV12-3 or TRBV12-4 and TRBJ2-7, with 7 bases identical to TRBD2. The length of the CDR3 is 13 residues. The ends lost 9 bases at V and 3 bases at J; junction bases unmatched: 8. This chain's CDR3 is CASTYGGIYEQYF. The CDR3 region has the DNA TGTGCCAGTACTTACGGGGGGATCTACGAGCAGTACTTC.

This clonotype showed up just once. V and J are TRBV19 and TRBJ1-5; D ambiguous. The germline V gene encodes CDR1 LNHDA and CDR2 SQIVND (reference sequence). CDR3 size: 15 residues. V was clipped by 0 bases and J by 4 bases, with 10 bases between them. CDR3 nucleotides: TGTGCCAGTAGTATAGATCGAGGCGGGAATCAGCCCCAGCATTTT. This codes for CASSIDRGGNQPQHF.

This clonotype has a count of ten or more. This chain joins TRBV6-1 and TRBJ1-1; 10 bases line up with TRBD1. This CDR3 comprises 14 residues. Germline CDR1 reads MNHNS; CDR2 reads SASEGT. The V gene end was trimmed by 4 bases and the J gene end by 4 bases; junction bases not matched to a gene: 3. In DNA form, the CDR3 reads TGTGCCAGCAGTGGGTGGACAGGGGGCACTGAAGCTTTCTTT. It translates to CASSGWTGGTEAFF.

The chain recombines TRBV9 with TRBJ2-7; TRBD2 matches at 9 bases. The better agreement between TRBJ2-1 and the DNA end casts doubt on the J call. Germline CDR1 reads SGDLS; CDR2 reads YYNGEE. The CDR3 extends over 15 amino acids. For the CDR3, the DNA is TGTGCCAGCAGCGTTCTCAGCGGGAGGATGGGTGAGCAGTTCTTC. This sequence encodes CASSVLSGRMGEQFF.

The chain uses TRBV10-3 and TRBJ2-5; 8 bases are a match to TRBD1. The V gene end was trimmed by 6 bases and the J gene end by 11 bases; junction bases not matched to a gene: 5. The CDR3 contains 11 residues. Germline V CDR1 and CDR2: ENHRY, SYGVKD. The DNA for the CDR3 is TGTGCCATCAGGGGACAGGTGACTCAGTACTTC. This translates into CAIRGQVTQYF.

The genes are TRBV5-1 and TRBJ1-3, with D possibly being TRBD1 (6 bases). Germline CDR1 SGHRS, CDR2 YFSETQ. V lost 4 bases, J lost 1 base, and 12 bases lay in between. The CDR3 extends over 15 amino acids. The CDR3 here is CASSPQGRSGNTIYF. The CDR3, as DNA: TGCGCCAGCAGCCCACAGGGTAGATCTGGAAACACCATATATTTT.